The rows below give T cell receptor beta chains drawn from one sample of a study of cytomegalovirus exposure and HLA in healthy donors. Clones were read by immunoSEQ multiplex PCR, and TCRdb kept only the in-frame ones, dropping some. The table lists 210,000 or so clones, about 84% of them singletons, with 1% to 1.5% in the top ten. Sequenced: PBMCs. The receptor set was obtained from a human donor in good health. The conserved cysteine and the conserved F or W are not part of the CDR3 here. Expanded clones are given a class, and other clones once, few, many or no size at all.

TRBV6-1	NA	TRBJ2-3	ASSGGRYSTDTQY
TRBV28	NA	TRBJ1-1	ASPPPQGLSEAF
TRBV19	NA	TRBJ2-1	ASSRGLPSYNEQF
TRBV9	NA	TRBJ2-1	ASSVGGINYNEQF
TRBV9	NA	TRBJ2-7	ASSPAGRAYEQY
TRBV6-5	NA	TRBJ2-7	ASSYRRGGFQEQY
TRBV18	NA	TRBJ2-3	ASSSLQATDTQY
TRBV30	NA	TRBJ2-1	AWSNFQGSPLL
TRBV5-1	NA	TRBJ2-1	ASSQPGLAPNEQF
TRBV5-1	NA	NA	ASSPRTAYEQY
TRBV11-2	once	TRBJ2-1	ASTQAGRAANEQF
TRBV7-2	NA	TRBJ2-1	ASSLTPGFSYNEQF
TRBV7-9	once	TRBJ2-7	ASSTEDRGPWEQY
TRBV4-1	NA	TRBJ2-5	ASSLVAWTGGQETQY
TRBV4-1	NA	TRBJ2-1	ASSHPGLAPHEQF
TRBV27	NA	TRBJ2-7	ASREREGWYEQY
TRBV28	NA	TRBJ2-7	ASSFSGTRMYEQY
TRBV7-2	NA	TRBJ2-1	ASSPRDEGHEQF
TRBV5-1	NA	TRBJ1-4	ASSPQTGTTNEKLF
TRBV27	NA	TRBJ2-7	ASSLLGRFLATGEQY
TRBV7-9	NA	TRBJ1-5	ASSPGLGSRGNQPQH
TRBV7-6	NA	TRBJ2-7	ASSLGQGIHEQY
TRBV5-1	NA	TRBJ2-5	ASSARDRAMETQY